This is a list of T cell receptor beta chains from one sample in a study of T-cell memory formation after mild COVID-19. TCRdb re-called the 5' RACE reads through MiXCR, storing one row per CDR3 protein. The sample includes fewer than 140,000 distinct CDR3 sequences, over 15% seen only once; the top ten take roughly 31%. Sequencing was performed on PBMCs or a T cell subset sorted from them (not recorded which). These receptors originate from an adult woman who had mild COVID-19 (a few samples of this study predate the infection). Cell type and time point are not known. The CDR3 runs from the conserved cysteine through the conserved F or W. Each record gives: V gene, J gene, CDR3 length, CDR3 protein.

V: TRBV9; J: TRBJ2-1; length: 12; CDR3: CASSVVEGEQFF
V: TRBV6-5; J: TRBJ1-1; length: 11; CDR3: CASSYGTDAFF
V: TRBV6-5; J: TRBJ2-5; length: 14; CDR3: CASSGFMGRETQYF
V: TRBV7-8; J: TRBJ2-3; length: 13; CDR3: CASRYIQADTQYF
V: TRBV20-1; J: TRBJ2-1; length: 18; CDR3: CSARMASGGLSSYNEQFF
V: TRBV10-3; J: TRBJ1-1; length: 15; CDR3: CAISDRAGLGTEAFF
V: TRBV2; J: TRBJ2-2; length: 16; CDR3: CASSDWLGRRSGELFF
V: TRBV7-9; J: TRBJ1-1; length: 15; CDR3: CASSQPDRTNAEAFF
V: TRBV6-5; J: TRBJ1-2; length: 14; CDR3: CASSYSPGVYGYTF
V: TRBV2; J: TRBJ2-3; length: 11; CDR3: CARTLTDTQYF
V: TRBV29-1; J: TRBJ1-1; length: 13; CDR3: CSVEEGEGYEAFF
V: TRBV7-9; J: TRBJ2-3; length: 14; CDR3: CASSLVSSTDTQYF
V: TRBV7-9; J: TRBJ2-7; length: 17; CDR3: CASSPSPRDTLTYEQYF
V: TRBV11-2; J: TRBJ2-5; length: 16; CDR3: CASSLSGSSLGETQYF
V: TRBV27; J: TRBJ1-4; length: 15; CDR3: CASSISGTVAEKLFF
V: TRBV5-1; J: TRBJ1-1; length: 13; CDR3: CASSLSNDVGAFF
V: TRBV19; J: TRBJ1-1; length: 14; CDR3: CASSYGTMNTEAFF
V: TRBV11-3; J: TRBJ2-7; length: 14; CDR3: CASSLWDREYEQYF
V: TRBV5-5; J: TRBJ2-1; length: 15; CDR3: CASRAPGTDYNEQFF
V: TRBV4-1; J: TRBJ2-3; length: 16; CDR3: CASSPMGAGGTDTQYF
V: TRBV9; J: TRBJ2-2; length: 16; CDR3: CASSAQQGVETGELFF
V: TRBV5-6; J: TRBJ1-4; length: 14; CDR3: CASSHGTGIEKLFF
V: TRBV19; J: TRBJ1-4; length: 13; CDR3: CASSIPPVEKLFF